These T cell receptor beta chains were read from a single sample in a study of blood T cell repertoires in COVID-19. Profiling relied on immunoSEQ multiplex PCR, and the TCRdb table lists in-frame clones only, not all of them. The table includes roughly 75,000 clones, 85% detected once. The sample was peripheral blood. These receptors all come from a man aged 50 to 59 with COVID-19, enrolled during active disease. CDR3s include the opening cysteine and the closing phenylalanine or tryptophan. A D gene is named only where the DNA matches it firmly. Not every row has a clone size; where given, it reads once, few, many or a size class.

TRBJ1-1,TRBV2,.,.,CASRQGEAFF,TGTGCCAGCAGGCAGGGAGAAGCTTTCTTT
TRBJ2-6,TRBV18,TRBD1,.,CASSRGQGNSGANVLTF,TGTGCCAGCTCACGGGGACAGGGGAACTCTGGGGCCAACGTCCTGACTTTC
TRBJ2-3,TRBV5-1,.,.,CASSLVGWGVNTDTQYF,TGCGCCAGCAGCTTGGTTGGCTGGGGGGTGAACACAGATACGCAGTATTTT
TRBJ1-5,TRBV10-1,.,.,CASPLRSYSNQPQHF,TGCGCCAGCCCGCTACGGAGTTATAGCAATCAGCCCCAGCATTTT
TRBJ1-5,TRBV10-3,TRBD1,.,CAISETGTALNQPQHF,TGTGCCATCAGTGAGACTGGGACAGCATTAAATCAGCCCCAGCATTTT
TRBJ2-1,TRBV11-2,.,.,CASSLAEKQFF,TGTGCCAGCAGCTTAGCGGAGAAGCAGTTCTTC
TRBJ1-5,TRBV9,.,.,CASSRTVFQPQHF,TGTGCCAGCAGCAGGACAGTATTTCAGCCCCAGCATTTT
TRBJ1-4,TRBV18,.,.,CASSLVNSEKLFF,TGTGCCAGCTCACTAGTGAACAGTGAAAAACTGTTTTTT
TRBJ1-5,TRBV6-6,.,once,CASSYRGNQPQHF,TGTGCCAGCAGTTACAGGGGAAATCAGCCCCAGCATTTT
TRBJ1-6,TRBV6-5,TRBD1,.,CASSYSKGQYNSPLHF,TGTGCCAGCAGTTACTCGAAGGGACAGTATAATTCACCCCTCCACTTT
TRBJ2-3,TRBV3-1/TRBV3-2,.,.,CASSRGTPTSTDTQYF,TGTGCCAGCAGCCGCGGGACGCCCACTAGCACAGATACGCAGTATTTT
TRBJ2-1,TRBV3-1/TRBV3-2,.,.,CASSQAHSSYNEQFF,TGTGCCAGCAGCCAAGCGCACAGCTCCTACAATGAGCAGTTCTTC
TRBJ2-5,TRBV5-1,.,.,CASSWGTEGETQYF,TGCGCCAGCAGCTGGGGGACGGAGGGAGAGACCCAGTACTTC
TRBJ1-1,TRBV20-1,.,.,CSASGGLGEAFF,TGCAGTGCTAGTGGGGGGCTGGGAGAAGCTTTCTTT
TRBJ2-4,TRBV19,.,.,CASSANRLTEAKNIQYF,TGTGCCAGTAGTGCTAACAGGCTTACAGAAGCCAAAAACATTCAGTACTTC
TRBJ1-4,TRBV6-5,.,.,CASITGPTNEKLFF,TGTGCCAGCATAACAGGTCCAACTAATGAAAAACTGTTTTTT
TRBJ2-2,TRBV5-1,TRBD1,.,CASSRSTGSDTGELFF,TGCGCCAGCAGCAGATCGACAGGGTCGGACACCGGGGAGCTGTTTTTT
TRBJ1-2,TRBV28,.,.,CALSTGQMRYGYTF,TGTGCCCTCTCTACGGGACAAATGAGATATGGCTACACCTTC
TRBJ2-5,TRBV5-5,.,.,CASSLVGGRETQYF,TGTGCCAGCAGCTTGGTCGGGGGGCGAGAGACCCAGTACTTC
TRBJ1-1,TRBV27,.,.,CAIGGALNTEAFF,TGTGCCATCGGGGGGGCGCTTAACACTGAAGCTTTCTTT
TRBJ1-5,TRBV11-2,.,.,CASSSTGTWDQPQHF,TGTGCCAGCAGCTCCACAGGAACCTGGGATCAGCCCCAGCATTTT
TRBJ1-5,TRBV28,.,.,CASSLGGTTDTQHF,TGTGCCAGCAGTTTAGGGGGGACCACAGATACGCAGCATTTT
TRBJ2-3,TRBV4-3,.,.,CASSQVDSKYF,TGCGCCAGCAGCCAAGTGGACAGTAAGTATTTT
TRBJ2-2,TRBV7-8,.,.,CASSLAGTFSGELFF,TGTGCCAGCAGCTTAGCCGGGACATTTAGCGGGGAGCTGTTTTTT
TRBJ2-7,TRBV19,.,.,CASSLRGLSYEQYF,TGTGCCAGTAGTCTAAGGGGTCTCTCCTACGAGCAGTACTTC
TRBJ1-5,TRBV18,TRBD1,.,CASSPTGAVQPQHF,TGTGCCAGCTCACCAACAGGGGCGGTTCAGCCCCAGCATTTT
TRBJ2-2,TRBV5-6,TRBD2,once,CASSPPGGRAGELFF,TGTGCCAGCAGCCCCCCTGGAGGGAGGGCCGGGGAGCTGTTTTTT
TRBJ1-6,TRBV4-2,.,.,CASSQDLPLSSYNSPLHF,TGTGCCAGCAGCCAAGATCTCCCGTTGAGCTCCTATAATTCACCCCTCCACTTT
TRBJ2-2,TRBV5-5,.,few,CASSPQGGDTGELFF,TGTGCCAGCAGCCCACAGGGGGGGGACACCGGGGAGCTGTTTTTT
TRBJ1-2,TRBV14,.,once,CASSQEYSNYGYTF,TGTGCCAGCAGCCAAGAATACTCTAACTATGGCTACACCTTC
TRBJ1-1,TRBV3-1/TRBV3-2,TRBD1,.,CASSQATGGGTEAFF,TGTGCCAGCAGCCAAGCCACAGGGGGAGGAACTGAAGCTTTCTTT
TRBJ2-5,TRBV11-2,.,once,CASSPSLGRETQYF,TGTGCCAGCAGCCCCTCCCTAGGGAGAGAGACCCAGTACTTC
TRBJ1-6,TRBV6-5,.,.,CASSFRDSPLHF,TGTGCCAGCAGTTTCAGGGATTCACCCCTCCACTTT
TRBJ2-3,TRBV4-3,TRBD2,.,CASSQGLAGATDTQYF,TGCGCCAGCAGCCAGGGACTAGCGGGAGCAACAGATACGCAGTATTTT
TRBJ2-7,TRBV2,.,once,CASSRTLGPSYEQYF,TGTGCCAGCAGTAGGACCTTGGGGCCCTCCTACGAGCAGTACTTC
TRBJ2-7,TRBV6-5,TRBD1,.,CASSYSAGGYEQYF,TGTGCCAGCAGTTACTCGGCAGGGGGTTACGAGCAGTACTTC
TRBJ2-5,TRBV4-2,.,.,CASSQGTQVEETQYF,TGTGCCAGCAGCCAAGGGACACAGGTGGAGGAGACCCAGTACTTC
TRBJ2-7,TRBV4-2,TRBD2,few,CASSQGTSGMSSYEQYF,TGTGCCAGCAGCCAAGGGACTAGCGGGATGAGCTCCTACGAGCAGTACTTC
TRBJ1-6,TRBV29-1,TRBD1,.,CSVGMDRGDNSPLHF,TGCAGCGTTGGGATGGACAGGGGAGATAATTCACCCCTCCACTTT
TRBJ2-3,TRBV5-1,.,.,CASSPTGPHEGTQYF,TGCGCCAGCAGCCCCACAGGGCCACACGAGGGTACGCAGTATTTT
TRBJ2-2,TRBV9,.,few,CASSAEGVGAGELFF,TGTGCCAGCAGCGCAGAGGGAGTTGGCGCCGGGGAGCTGTTTTTT
TRBJ2-2,TRBV5-1,.,.,CASSLDRGTGELFF,TGCGCCAGCAGCTTAGATAGGGGCACCGGGGAGCTGTTTTTT
TRBJ2-3,TRBV24-1,.,.,CATSDPRLDRSSTDTQYF,TGTGCCACCAGTGACCCTCGACTAGACCGGAGCAGCACAGATACGCAGTATTTT
TRBJ1-5,TRBV28,.,.,CASSLAGFNSNQPQHF,TGTGCCAGCAGTTTAGCAGGATTCAATAGCAATCAGCCCCAGCATTTT
TRBJ1-1,TRBV30,TRBD1,.,CAWTGGVTEAFF,TGTGCCTGGACAGGGGGCGTCACTGAAGCTTTCTTT
TRBJ2-7,TRBV10-3,TRBD1,.,CAIMGTGGSEQYF,TGTGCCATCATGGGGACAGGGGGGAGCGAGCAGTACTTC
TRBJ2-1,TRBV27,TRBD2,.,CASSLAGPRNEQFF,TGTGCCAGCAGCTTAGCGGGACCCCGAAATGAGCAGTTCTTC
TRBJ1-5,TRBV28,.,.,CASSLGGRHPQPQHF,TGTGCCAGCAGTTTAGGAGGGAGACACCCTCAGCCCCAGCATTTT
TRBJ2-1,TRBV5-1,TRBD1,.,CASSSRQGSVGNEQFF,TGCGCCAGCAGCTCCAGACAGGGATCCGTAGGCAATGAGCAGTTCTTC
TRBJ1-1,TRBV6-2/TRBV6-3,TRBD1,.,CASSFQGAYTEAFF,TGTGCCAGCAGTTTCCAGGGGGCTTACACTGAAGCTTTCTTT
TRBJ1-1,TRBV28,.,few,CASSSSPRGAFF,TGTGCCAGCAGTTCAAGTCCCCGGGGAGCTTTCTTT
TRBJ2-1,TRBV15,.,.,CATSTEVRLEQFF,TGTGCCACCAGCACCGAGGTTCGACTCGAGCAGTTCTTC
TRBJ1-5,TRBV30,TRBD1,.,CAWSGTGTGGGQPQHF,TGTGCCTGGAGTGGTACCGGGACAGGGGGCGGTCAGCCCCAGCATTTT
TRBJ2-1,TRBV5-1,TRBD1,once,CASSLDGTGTGKIREQFF,TGCGCCAGCAGCTTGGACGGGACCGGGACAGGGAAAATCCGTGAGCAGTTCTTC
TRBJ2-7,TRBV18,.,.,CASSPPGQGGYEQYF,TGTGCCAGCTCACCGCCGGGACAAGGGGGCTACGAGCAGTACTTC
TRBJ1-1,TRBV25-1,.,.,CASSIVGTGEAFF,TGTGCCAGCAGTATAGTAGGTACGGGTGAAGCTTTCTTT
TRBJ2-1,TRBV3-1/TRBV3-2,.,.,CASSHEGPVLHEQFF,TGTGCCAGCAGCCATGAGGGCCCAGTTCTCCATGAGCAGTTCTTC